This entry lists 15 T cell receptor beta chains sequenced from one sample in a study of T cell responses to AZD1222 COVID-19 vaccine. Libraries were prepared by immunoSEQ multiplex PCR; TCRdb keeps only in-frame clonotypes and omits some of them. The sample has approximately 190,000 clones; 85% to 95% are singletons. Sequences were derived from peripheral blood, sampled on day 0 of AZD1222 vaccination. These receptor sequences come from an adult in good health.

The chain joins TRBV19 to TRBJ2-1, with a possible D match to TRBD1 (6 bases). The V end lost 5 bases, the J end lost 0 bases, and 14 bases lay between the germline ends. CDR1 is LNHDA and CDR2 is SQIVND in the germline V gene (reference sequence). This CDR3 is 16 amino acids long. The CDR3 region is CASSAGQSSSYNEQFF. The CDR3 nucleotides are TGTGCCAGTAGTGCCGGACAGTCATCCTCCTACAATGAGCAGTTCTTC. Looking up the rest from reference TRBV19 and TRBJ2-1 gives the full variable domain: DGGITQSPKYLFRKEGQNVTLSCEQNLNHDAMYWYRQDPGQGLRLIYYSQIVNDFQKGDIAEGYSVSREKKESFPLTVTSAQKNPTAFYLCASSAGQSSSYNEQFFGPGTRLTVL.

The genes are TRBV18 and TRBJ1-6, with TRBD1 identical over 7 bases. Trimming removed 3 bases from V and 6 bases from J; junction bases left unmatched: 5. The CDR3 has 15 residues. CDR1 and CDR2 from the germline V gene are KGHSH and LQKENI. CDR3 loop: CASSPRTGSNSPLHF. As DNA, the CDR3 is TGTGCCAGCTCACCCAGGACAGGATCTAATTCACCCCTCCACTTT.

The V call is TRBV28, the J call TRBJ1-2; D is undetermined. Germline assignment: CDR1 MDHEN and CDR2 SYDVKM. V lost 4 bases and J 2 bases, leaving 5 bases between the germline ends. This CDR3 is built from 12 residues. This CDR3 reads CASSYENYGYTF. DNA for the CDR3: TGTGCCAGCAGTTACGAAAACTATGGCTACACCTTC.

V gene TRBV7-2 combines with J gene TRBJ2-1, with 8 bases fitting TRBD1. After removal of 1 base from V and 7 bases from J, the junction contained 6 bases not matched to a gene. CDR1 SGHTA and CDR2 FQGNSA come from the germline V gene. The CDR3 extends over 15 amino acids. The chain's CDR3 is CASSLETGVRNEQFF. In nucleotides, the CDR3 is TGTGCCAGCAGCTTAGAGACAGGGGTGAGGAATGAGCAGTTCTTC.

The rearrangement joins TRBV7-8 to TRBJ2-2, with a weak D call TRBD2 (5 bases). CDR3 length equals 14 residues. CDR1 and CDR2 from the germline V gene are SGHVS and FQNEAQ. V was pared by 5 bases and J by 5 bases, with 12 bases between. DNA for the CDR3: TGTGCCAGCAGCGCGGGCCCATCAACCGGGGAGCTGTTTTTT. It yields the protein CASSAGPSTGELFF.

The chain recombines TRBV30 with TRBJ2-2, with D perhaps matching TRBD2 (6 bases). The CDR3 is made up of 14 amino acids. The V end lost 1 base, the J end lost 7 bases, and 13 bases lay between the germline ends. CDR1 GTSNPN and CDR2 SVGIG come from the germline V gene (reference sequence). The CDR3: CAWSGIRRGGELFF. As DNA, the CDR3 is TGTGCCTGGAGTGGTATACGGCGGGGCGGGGAGCTGTTTTTT.

In regard to this clone: The same CDR3 also results from other DNA sequences found in this sample. The chain joins TRBV12-3 or TRBV12-4 to TRBJ1-5; no clear D gene. The CDR3 extends over 13 amino acids. V lost 1 base to trimming and J lost 4 bases, with 5 bases between them. The DNA of the CDR3 is TGTGCCAGCAGTTTAGTTAGGAATCAGCCCCAGCATTTT. It yields the protein CASSLVRNQPQHF.

V and J are TRBV3-1 (or the pseudogene TRBV3-2) and TRBJ1-2, with D unclear. Trimming shortened V by 0 bases and J by 6 bases, and 8 bases separated the two germline ends. The CDR3 is 13 amino acids. Germline lookup yields CDR1 LGHDT and CDR2 YNNKEL (reference sequence). The CDR3 here is CASSQELGNGYTF. The DNA of the CDR3 is TGTGCCAGCAGCCAAGAACTAGGGAATGGCTACACCTTC.

The genes are TRBV5-1 and TRBJ1-4; no firm D call. Trimming removed 0 bases at V and 7 bases at J, with 7 bases between. Germline loops: CDR1 SGHRS, CDR2 YFSETQ. There are 13 residues in the CDR3. CDR3 in amino acids: CASSLDPFEKLFF. The CDR3 bases are TGCGCCAGCAGCTTGGACCCCTTTGAAAAACTGTTTTTT.

This clone was seen a handful of times. This chain uses TRBV7-8 with TRBJ1-5, with a tentative D call TRBD1 (6 bases). The V end lost 4 bases, the J end lost 1 base, and 8 bases lay between the germline ends. The germline CDR1 and CDR2 sequences are SGHVS and FQNEAQ. This CDR3 is 14 amino acids long. CDR3 bases: TGTGCCAGCAGCTCAGACAGGAGCAATCAGCCCCAGCATTTT. Residues: CASSSDRSNQPQHF.

J is TRBJ1-1 and V is TRBV9, with D possibly TRBD1 on 6 matching bases. V was trimmed by 4 bases and J by 0 bases, leaving 13 bases between them. The CDR3 runs to 15 residues. Germline V lookup: CDR1 SGDLS, CDR2 YYNGEE. Here the CDR3 DNA reads TGTGCCAGCAGCCCAACAGGGAACATGAACACTGAAGCTTTCTTT. It translates to CASSPTGNMNTEAFF.

The chain joins TRBV6-5 to TRBJ1-1; the D gene is possibly TRBD1 (5 bases). Germline lookup yields CDR1 MNHEY and CDR2 SVGAGI. CDR3 length equals 15 residues. Trimming pared 7 bases from V and 2 bases from J, leaving 17 bases between. CDR3 sequence: CASILSRGANTEAFF. CDR3 nucleotides: TGTGCCAGCATCTTATCCCGCGGGGCTAACACTGAAGCTTTCTTT.

The genes are TRBV4-1 and TRBJ1-5, with D possibly matching TRBD1 (6 bases). The V end lost 5 bases, the J end lost 3 bases, and 8 bases lay between the germline ends. Germline V gives CDR1 MGHRA, CDR2 YSYEKL. CDR3 length: 13 residues. The CDR3 DNA reads TGCGCCAGCAGCGGACAGCTCAATCAGCCCCAGCATTTT. As protein: CASSGQLNQPQHF.

In this sample, this clone turned up once. The chain recombines TRBV7-8 with TRBJ1-1, with 8 nucleotides matching TRBD1. Germline values: CDR1 SGHVS, CDR2 FQNEAQ. The J segment lost 4 bases and the V segment lost 5 bases, leaving 12 bases of the junction unmatched. The CDR3 runs 16 residues. CDR3 nucleotide sequence: TGTGCCAGCAGCCCACGACAGGGGCGGGTAGGCACTGAAGCTTTCTTT. Its protein product is CASSPRQGRVGTEAFF.

This clone has more than one count but fewer than ten. The chain uses TRBV5-1 and TRBJ2-5; unclear D gene. Trimming stripped 0 bases from V and 0 bases from J, with 0 bases between. The CDR3 consists of 12 residues. Germline V gene lookup returns CDR1 SGHRS and CDR2 YFSETQ. DNA of the CDR3: TGCGCCAGCAGCTTGGACCAAGAGACCCAGTACTTC. Amino acids: CASSLDQETQYF.